The T cell receptor (beta chain) described here comes from a study of blood T cell repertoires in COVID-19. Only one count was recorded for this clone. TCRdb's copy holds only in-frame clones and misses some; the assay was immunoSEQ multiplex PCR. The data contain tens of thousands of clones, 90% of them singletons. V was clipped by 1 base and J by 2 bases; unmatched bases: 16. There are 20 residues in the CDR3. The germline V gene has CDR1 LGHNA and CDR2 YNFKEQ. This chain uses TRBV4-2 with TRBJ2-3; TRBD2 matches at 9 bases. This receptor was identified in a woman of 80 years or more with active or convalescent COVID-19. Sequenced: peripheral blood. This CDR3 reads CASSQVLSSGTYASTDTQYF. The DNA for the CDR3 is TGTGCCAGCAGCCAAGTCCTGTCTAGCGGGACGTATGCTTCCACAGATACGCAGTATTTT.